These T cell receptor beta chains were read from a single sample in a study of blood T cell repertoires in COVID-19. TCRdb keeps only in-frame clones here, not all; method: immunoSEQ multiplex PCR. The sample holds fewer than 65,000 clones, approximately 88% seen once. Sequencing was carried out using peripheral blood. The receptors come from a man aged 30-40 years with COVID-19, enrolled during active disease. CDR3s include the opening cysteine and the closing phenylalanine or tryptophan. Fields, in order: CDR3 protein, CDR3 DNA, clone size, V gene, J gene, D gene, CDR3 length. A D gene is named only where the DNA matches it firmly. Clone size appears in some rows only: once, few, many, or a class for an expanded clone.

cdr3_aa: CASSIGLGGAIKEPQHF; cdr3_nt: TGTGCCAGTAGTATAGGGTTGGGGGGGGCGATTAAGGAGCCCCAGCATTTT; clone_size: NA; v_call: TRBV19; j_call: TRBJ1-5; d_call: NA; cdr3_length: 17
cdr3_aa: CASSRALLGTSDDTQYF; cdr3_nt: TGTGCCAGCAGCCGAGCATTATTAGGGACTAGCGATGATACGCAGTATTTT; clone_size: NA; v_call: TRBV7-9; j_call: TRBJ2-3; d_call: TRBD2; cdr3_length: 17
cdr3_aa: CATSDSLAGRELFF; cdr3_nt: TGTGCCACCAGTGATTCGTTAGCCGGTCGGGAGCTGTTTTTT; clone_size: NA; v_call: TRBV24-1; j_call: TRBJ2-2; d_call: NA; cdr3_length: 14
cdr3_aa: CASRHRGEAGELFF; cdr3_nt: TGTGCCAGCAGGCACAGGGGAGAGGCCGGGGAGCTGTTTTTT; clone_size: NA; v_call: TRBV6-5; j_call: TRBJ2-2; d_call: TRBD1; cdr3_length: 14
cdr3_aa: CATSRGQNTGELFF; cdr3_nt: TGTGCCACCAGTCGGGGACAGAACACCGGGGAGCTGTTTTTT; clone_size: once; v_call: TRBV24-1; j_call: TRBJ2-2; d_call: NA; cdr3_length: 14
cdr3_aa: CASSSVGTGYNEQFF; cdr3_nt: TGTGCCAGCAGCTCGGTGGGGACAGGGTACAATGAGCAGTTCTTC; clone_size: NA; v_call: TRBV7-2; j_call: TRBJ2-1; d_call: TRBD1; cdr3_length: 15
cdr3_aa: CASSSAGGVYNEQFF; cdr3_nt: TGTGCCAGCAGCTCAGCGGGAGGAGTCTACAATGAGCAGTTCTTC; clone_size: NA; v_call: TRBV7-6; j_call: TRBJ2-1; d_call: TRBD2; cdr3_length: 15
cdr3_aa: CASSLYGQSNTEAFF; cdr3_nt: TGTGCCAGCAGTTTATATGGACAGTCGAACACTGAAGCTTTCTTT; clone_size: NA; v_call: TRBV28; j_call: TRBJ1-1; d_call: NA; cdr3_length: 15
cdr3_aa: CASSKGKDYGYTF; cdr3_nt: TGTGCCAGCAGCAAGGGGAAGGACTATGGCTACACCTTC; clone_size: NA; v_call: TRBV6-4; j_call: TRBJ1-2; d_call: NA; cdr3_length: 13
cdr3_aa: CASSLADRNNSPLHF; cdr3_nt: TGTGCCAGCAGCTTGGCCGACAGAAATAATTCACCCCTCCACTTT; clone_size: NA; v_call: TRBV5-6; j_call: TRBJ1-6; d_call: NA; cdr3_length: 15
cdr3_aa: CASSVGRATDTQYF; cdr3_nt: TGTGCCAGCAGTGTCGGGAGGGCCACAGATACGCAGTATTTT; clone_size: NA; v_call: TRBV27; j_call: TRBJ2-3; d_call: TRBD2; cdr3_length: 14
cdr3_aa: CASSLVYEASYEQYF; cdr3_nt: TGTGCCAGCAGTTTAGTGTACGAGGCGTCCTACGAGCAGTACTTC; clone_size: NA; v_call: TRBV27; j_call: TRBJ2-7; d_call: NA; cdr3_length: 15
cdr3_aa: CASSLGHSTDTQYF; cdr3_nt: TGTGCTAGCAGCTTAGGACACAGCACAGATACGCAGTATTTT; clone_size: NA; v_call: TRBV7-7; j_call: TRBJ2-3; d_call: NA; cdr3_length: 14
cdr3_aa: CASSPHEVGNEQFF; cdr3_nt: TGTGCCAGCAGTCCCCACGAGGTTGGCAATGAGCAGTTCTTC; clone_size: NA; v_call: TRBV6-2/TRBV6-3; j_call: TRBJ2-1; d_call: NA; cdr3_length: 14
cdr3_aa: CASSQAGTAGYTF; cdr3_nt: TGTGCCAGCAGCCAAGCTGGGACAGCTGGCTACACCTTC; clone_size: NA; v_call: TRBV3-1/TRBV3-2; j_call: TRBJ1-2; d_call: TRBD1; cdr3_length: 13
cdr3_aa: CASSWTTGSSSHEAFF; cdr3_nt: TGCGCCAGCAGCTGGACAACAGGGTCATCCAGTCATGAAGCTTTCTTT; clone_size: NA; v_call: TRBV5-1; j_call: TRBJ1-1; d_call: NA; cdr3_length: 16
cdr3_aa: CASSLQGLDTQYF; cdr3_nt: TGTGCCAGCAGCTTGCAGGGACTAGATACGCAGTATTTT; clone_size: NA; v_call: TRBV7-3; j_call: TRBJ2-3; d_call: NA; cdr3_length: 13
cdr3_aa: CASRLGVGSNQPQHF; cdr3_nt: TGCGCCAGTCGATTAGGGGTCGGCAGCAATCAGCCCCAGCATTTT; clone_size: NA; v_call: TRBV5-1; j_call: TRBJ1-5; d_call: NA; cdr3_length: 15
cdr3_aa: CATRRGNNQPQHF; cdr3_nt: TGTGCCACCAGGCGGGGCAACAATCAGCCCCAGCATTTT; clone_size: NA; v_call: TRBV28; j_call: TRBJ1-5; d_call: NA; cdr3_length: 13
cdr3_aa: CATSDPGTGMDEQFF; cdr3_nt: TGTGCCACCAGTGATCCCGGGACAGGGATGGATGAGCAGTTCTTC; clone_size: NA; v_call: TRBV24-1; j_call: TRBJ2-1; d_call: TRBD1; cdr3_length: 15
cdr3_aa: CATSDTGTGDNYGYTF; cdr3_nt: TGTGCCACCAGTGATACCGGGACAGGGGATAACTATGGCTACACCTTC; clone_size: NA; v_call: TRBV24-1; j_call: TRBJ1-2; d_call: TRBD1; cdr3_length: 16
cdr3_aa: CASQDSHNNEQFF; cdr3_nt: TGTGCCAGCCAGGACAGTCATAACAATGAGCAGTTCTTC; clone_size: NA; v_call: TRBV12-3/TRBV12-4; j_call: TRBJ2-1; d_call: NA; cdr3_length: 13
cdr3_aa: CASSESGQGGDGYTF; cdr3_nt: TGTGCCAGTAGTGAATCGGGACAGGGAGGAGATGGCTACACCTTC; clone_size: NA; v_call: TRBV19; j_call: TRBJ1-2; d_call: TRBD1; cdr3_length: 15
cdr3_aa: CASSRQGIGNYGYTF; cdr3_nt: TGTGCCAGCAGTAGACAGGGGATCGGTAACTATGGCTACACCTTC; clone_size: NA; v_call: TRBV6-6; j_call: TRBJ1-2; d_call: TRBD1; cdr3_length: 15
cdr3_aa: CASSLSQGVNEQFF; cdr3_nt: TGCGCCAGCAGCTTGTCGCAGGGGGTCAATGAGCAGTTCTTC; clone_size: NA; v_call: TRBV5-1; j_call: TRBJ2-1; d_call: TRBD1; cdr3_length: 14
cdr3_aa: CASSLGWREDPTADEQFF; cdr3_nt: TGTGCCAGCAGCTTAGGCTGGCGGGAGGATCCTACAGCCGATGAGCAGTTCTTC; clone_size: NA; v_call: TRBV11-3; j_call: TRBJ2-1; d_call: TRBD2; cdr3_length: 18
cdr3_aa: CASTSGFRGGYTF; cdr3_nt: TGTGCCAGCACCAGCGGGTTTAGAGGTGGCTACACCTTC; clone_size: NA; v_call: TRBV6-5; j_call: TRBJ1-2; d_call: NA; cdr3_length: 13
cdr3_aa: CSASGLAGGYTF; cdr3_nt: TGCAGCGCCTCGGGTCTCGCCGGAGGCTACACCTTC; clone_size: NA; v_call: TRBV29-1; j_call: TRBJ1-2; d_call: NA; cdr3_length: 12
cdr3_aa: CASGRVYEQYF; cdr3_nt: TGTGCCAGCGGCAGGGTCTACGAGCAGTACTTC; clone_size: NA; v_call: TRBV2; j_call: TRBJ2-7; d_call: NA; cdr3_length: 11
cdr3_aa: CASSLFKRSYNEQFF; cdr3_nt: TGTGCCAGCAGCTTATTCAAGCGGAGTTACAATGAGCAGTTCTTC; clone_size: NA; v_call: TRBV7-2; j_call: TRBJ2-1; d_call: NA; cdr3_length: 15
cdr3_aa: CASSEAGVDTEAFF; cdr3_nt: TGTGCCAGCAGTGAAGCAGGGGTGGACACTGAAGCTTTCTTT; clone_size: NA; v_call: TRBV2; j_call: TRBJ1-1; d_call: NA; cdr3_length: 14
cdr3_aa: CASSPRRTNEKLFF; cdr3_nt: TGTGCCAGCAGTCCCCGGAGAACTAATGAAAAACTGTTTTTT; clone_size: NA; v_call: TRBV28; j_call: TRBJ1-4; d_call: NA; cdr3_length: 14
cdr3_aa: CASSSPYSSGYQETQYF; cdr3_nt: TGTGCCAGCAGCTCGCCGTACAGTTCGGGGTACCAAGAGACCCAGTACTTC; clone_size: NA; v_call: TRBV7-2; j_call: TRBJ2-5; d_call: NA; cdr3_length: 17
cdr3_aa: CASSQETGASPLHF; cdr3_nt: TGCGCCAGCAGCCAAGAAACAGGGGCCTCACCCCTCCACTTT; clone_size: NA; v_call: TRBV4-3; j_call: TRBJ1-6; d_call: TRBD1; cdr3_length: 14
cdr3_aa: CASSLLDRSHTEAFF; cdr3_nt: TGTGCCAGCAGCTTACTCGACAGATCGCACACTGAAGCTTTCTTT; clone_size: NA; v_call: TRBV5-5; j_call: TRBJ1-1; d_call: NA; cdr3_length: 15
cdr3_aa: CASSSGGLAGGNEQFF; cdr3_nt: TGTGCCAGCAGCTCGGGAGGACTAGCGGGGGGCAATGAGCAGTTCTTC; clone_size: NA; v_call: TRBV11-2; j_call: TRBJ2-1; d_call: TRBD2; cdr3_length: 16
cdr3_aa: CASSIPDRDLQPQHF; cdr3_nt: TGTGCCAGTAGTATCCCGGACAGGGACCTTCAGCCCCAGCATTTT; clone_size: NA; v_call: TRBV19; j_call: TRBJ1-5; d_call: TRBD1; cdr3_length: 15
cdr3_aa: CASSVIVATDTQYF; cdr3_nt: TGTGCCAGCAGCGTCATAGTTGCGACAGATACGCAGTATTTT; clone_size: NA; v_call: TRBV9; j_call: TRBJ2-3; d_call: NA; cdr3_length: 14
cdr3_aa: CASSLRVSSYEQYF; cdr3_nt: TGTGCCAGCAGTCTCAGGGTAAGCTCCTACGAGCAGTACTTC; clone_size: NA; v_call: TRBV6-2/TRBV6-3; j_call: TRBJ2-7; d_call: NA; cdr3_length: 14
cdr3_aa: CASNPGGAPYEQYF; cdr3_nt: TGTGCCAGCAATCCGGGGGGGGCACCATACGAGCAGTACTTC; clone_size: NA; v_call: TRBV28; j_call: TRBJ2-7; d_call: TRBD2; cdr3_length: 14
cdr3_aa: CASSFKGSDTGELFF; cdr3_nt: TGTGCCAGCAGCTTCAAGGGGTCGGACACCGGGGAGCTGTTTTTT; clone_size: few; v_call: TRBV7-2; j_call: TRBJ2-2; d_call: NA; cdr3_length: 15
cdr3_aa: CASSFSKTSGGPWTDTQYF; cdr3_nt: TGTGCCAGCAGCTTTTCTAAGACCTCGGGAGGGCCGTGGACAGATACGCAGTATTTT; clone_size: NA; v_call: TRBV7-8; j_call: TRBJ2-3; d_call: TRBD2; cdr3_length: 19
cdr3_aa: CAAKLRGGYTF; cdr3_nt: TGTGCCGCCAAGTTGAGAGGTGGCTACACCTTC; clone_size: NA; v_call: TRBV12-3/TRBV12-4; j_call: TRBJ1-2; d_call: NA; cdr3_length: 11
cdr3_aa: CASARGGTYGYTF; cdr3_nt: TGTGCCAGTGCCCGGGGGGGGACCTATGGCTACACCTTC; clone_size: NA; v_call: TRBV28; j_call: TRBJ1-2; d_call: NA; cdr3_length: 13
cdr3_aa: CASSLAGGDRVGELFF; cdr3_nt: TGTGCCAGCAGCTTAGCCGGCGGGGATCGGGTCGGGGAGCTGTTTTTT; clone_size: NA; v_call: TRBV9; j_call: TRBJ2-2; d_call: NA; cdr3_length: 16
cdr3_aa: CASSSQGQQPTGELFF; cdr3_nt: TGTGCCAGCAGCTCCCAGGGACAGCAGCCTACCGGGGAGCTGTTTTTT; clone_size: NA; v_call: TRBV7-3; j_call: TRBJ2-2; d_call: TRBD1; cdr3_length: 16
cdr3_aa: CASRLAGGSITDTQYF; cdr3_nt: TGTGCCAGCAGGTTAGCGGGAGGTTCCATCACAGATACGCAGTATTTT; clone_size: NA; v_call: TRBV27; j_call: TRBJ2-3; d_call: TRBD2; cdr3_length: 16
cdr3_aa: CASSYNAYSSYEQYF; cdr3_nt: TGTGCCAGCAGTTATAACGCGTATAGCTCCTACGAGCAGTACTTC; clone_size: NA; v_call: TRBV6-5; j_call: TRBJ2-7; d_call: NA; cdr3_length: 15
cdr3_aa: CASGDYGYTF; cdr3_nt: TGTGCCAGCGGAGATTATGGCTACACCTTC; clone_size: NA; v_call: TRBV28; j_call: TRBJ1-2; d_call: NA; cdr3_length: 10
cdr3_aa: CAISERTGDGEAFF; cdr3_nt: TGTGCCATCAGTGAGAGGACAGGGGATGGTGAAGCTTTCTTT; clone_size: NA; v_call: TRBV10-3; j_call: TRBJ1-1; d_call: TRBD1; cdr3_length: 14
cdr3_aa: CATSEYQPSTGRDEQYF; cdr3_nt: TGTGCCACCAGTGAATACCAACCCTCGACAGGGCGAGACGAGCAGTACTTC; clone_size: NA; v_call: TRBV24-1; j_call: TRBJ2-7; d_call: TRBD1; cdr3_length: 17
cdr3_aa: CATRLDSSYYEQYF; cdr3_nt: TGTGCCACCAGACTCGACAGTTCGTACTACGAGCAGTACTTC; clone_size: NA; v_call: TRBV10-3; j_call: TRBJ2-7; d_call: NA; cdr3_length: 14
cdr3_aa: CSVALHMNTEAFF; cdr3_nt: TGCAGCGTTGCATTACACATGAACACTGAAGCTTTCTTT; clone_size: NA; v_call: TRBV29-1; j_call: TRBJ1-1; d_call: NA; cdr3_length: 13
cdr3_aa: CASSVLGDRDPYNEQFF; cdr3_nt: TGTGCCAGCTCAGTGCTGGGGGACAGGGACCCCTACAATGAGCAGTTCTTC; clone_size: NA; v_call: TRBV18; j_call: TRBJ2-1; d_call: TRBD1; cdr3_length: 17
cdr3_aa: CASRPSSMETSGSYEQYF; cdr3_nt: TGTGCCAGCAGGCCTAGCTCCATGGAGACTAGCGGGAGTTACGAGCAGTACTTC; clone_size: NA; v_call: TRBV28; j_call: TRBJ2-7; d_call: TRBD2; cdr3_length: 18